The clone carrying this T cell receptor beta chain was seen ten or more times. This sample was included in a study of molecular identifiers for immune sequencing clone quantification. MiXCR, run by TCRdb on the PCR reads, gives a single entry per CDR3 protein. This table has over 300,000 distinct CDR3 sequences, about a quarter appearing once. V dropped 4 bases and J dropped 4 bases, with 9 bases sitting between them. The CDR3 consists of 12 residues. Germline V CDR1 and CDR2: SGHRS, YFSETQ. This sequence originates from a human donor in good health. Some libraries in this study had Jurkat cell RNA spiked in. The chain links TRBV5-1 to TRBJ2-7; D may be TRBD1 (6 bases). Source material: naive CD8+ T cells from blood, with Jurkat cell RNA spiked in. The subset denotes: FACS-sorted CD8+CD4-CCR7+CD45RA+ naive T cells. The CDR3 bases are TGCGCCAGCAGCATAGGGGGTTACGAGCAGTACTTC. Protein product: CASSIGGYEQYF.